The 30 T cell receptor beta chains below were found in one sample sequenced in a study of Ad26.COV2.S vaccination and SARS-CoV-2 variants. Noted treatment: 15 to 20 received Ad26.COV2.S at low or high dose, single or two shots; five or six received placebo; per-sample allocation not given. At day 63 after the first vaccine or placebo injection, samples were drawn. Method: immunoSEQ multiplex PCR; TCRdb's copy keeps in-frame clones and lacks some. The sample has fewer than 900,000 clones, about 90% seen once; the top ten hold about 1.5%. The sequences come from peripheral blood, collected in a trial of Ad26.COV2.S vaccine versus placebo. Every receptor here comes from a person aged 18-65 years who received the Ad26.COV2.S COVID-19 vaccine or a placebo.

The CDR3 reads CASSLDRPVPGELFF. The CDR3 bases are TGCGCCAGCAGCTTGGACCGACCGGTTCCCGGGGAGCTGTTTTTT. The chain links TRBV5-1 to TRBJ2-2; D unresolved. The V end lost 0 bases, the J end lost 6 bases, and 12 bases lay between the germline ends. The CDR3 contains 15 residues. Germline values: CDR1 SGHRS, CDR2 YFSETQ.

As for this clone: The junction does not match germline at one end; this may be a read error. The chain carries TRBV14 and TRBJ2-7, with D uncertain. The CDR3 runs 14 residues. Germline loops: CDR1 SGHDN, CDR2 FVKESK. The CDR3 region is CASSEERRGYEQYF. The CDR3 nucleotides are TGTGCCAGCAGCGAAGAGAGACGCGGCTACGAGCAGTACTTC.

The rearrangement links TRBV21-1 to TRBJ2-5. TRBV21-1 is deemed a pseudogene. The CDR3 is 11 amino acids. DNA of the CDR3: TGCGCTAGCGGGAAAGGGGAGACCCAGTACTTC. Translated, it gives CASGKGETQYF.

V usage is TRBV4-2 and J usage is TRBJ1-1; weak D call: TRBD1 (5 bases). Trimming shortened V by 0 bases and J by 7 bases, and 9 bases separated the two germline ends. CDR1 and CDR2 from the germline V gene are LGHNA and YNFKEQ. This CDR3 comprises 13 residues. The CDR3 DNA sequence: TGTGCCAGCAGCCAAGATGGGGCACTTGAAGCTTTCTTT. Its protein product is CASSQDGALEAFF.

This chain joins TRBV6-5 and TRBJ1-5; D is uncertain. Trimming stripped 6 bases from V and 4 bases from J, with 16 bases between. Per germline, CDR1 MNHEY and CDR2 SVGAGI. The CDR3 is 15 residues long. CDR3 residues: CASSPRTVGNQPQHF. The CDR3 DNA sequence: TGTGCCAGCAGCCCCAGGACGGTTGGGAATCAGCCCCAGCATTTT.

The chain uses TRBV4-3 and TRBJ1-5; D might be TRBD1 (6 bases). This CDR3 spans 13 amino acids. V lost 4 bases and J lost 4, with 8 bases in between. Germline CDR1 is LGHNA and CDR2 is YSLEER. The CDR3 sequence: CASSRGGNQPQHF. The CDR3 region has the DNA TGCGCCAGCAGCCGAGGGGGAAATCAGCCCCAGCATTTT.

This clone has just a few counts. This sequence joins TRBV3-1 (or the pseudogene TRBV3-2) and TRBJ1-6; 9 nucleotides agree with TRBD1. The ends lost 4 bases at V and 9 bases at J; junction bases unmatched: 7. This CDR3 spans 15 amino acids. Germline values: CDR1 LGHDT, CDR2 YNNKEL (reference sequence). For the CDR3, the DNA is TGTGCCAGCAGCCCCAGGACAGGGGACGCTTCACCCCTCCACTTT. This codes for CASSPRTGDASPLHF.

CDR3 bases: TGTGCCAGCAGTCGCGGGACCCGGGGTGGCTACACCTTC. It yields the protein CASSRGTRGGYTF. The chain combines TRBV27 with TRBJ1-2, with D maybe TRBD1 (5 bases). Germline V lookup: CDR1 MNHEY, CDR2 SMNVEV (reference sequence). With 5 bases removed from V and 7 bases from J, the gap between germline ends came to 14 bases. The CDR3 runs 13 residues.

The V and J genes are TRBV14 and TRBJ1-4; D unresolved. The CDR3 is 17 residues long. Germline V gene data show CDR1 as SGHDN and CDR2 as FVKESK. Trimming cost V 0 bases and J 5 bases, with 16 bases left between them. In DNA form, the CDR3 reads TGTGCCAGCAGCCAAGATACAACAGCAAGGCGGAATGAAAAACTGTTTTTT. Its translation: CASSQDTTARRNEKLFF.

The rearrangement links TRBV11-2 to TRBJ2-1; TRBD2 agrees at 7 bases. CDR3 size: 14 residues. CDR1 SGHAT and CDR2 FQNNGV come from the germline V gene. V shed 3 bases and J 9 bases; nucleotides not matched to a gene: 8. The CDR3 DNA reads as TGTGCCAGCAGCTTCCAGTGGGAGGGGACTGAGCAGTTCTTC. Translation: CASSFQWEGTEQFF.

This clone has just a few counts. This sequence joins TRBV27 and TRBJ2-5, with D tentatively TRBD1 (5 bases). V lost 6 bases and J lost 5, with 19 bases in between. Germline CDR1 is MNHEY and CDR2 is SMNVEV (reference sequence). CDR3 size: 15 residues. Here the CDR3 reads CASRRSAGLLETQYF. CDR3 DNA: TGTGCCAGCAGGAGATCGGCAGGGTTGTTGGAGACCCAGTACTTC.

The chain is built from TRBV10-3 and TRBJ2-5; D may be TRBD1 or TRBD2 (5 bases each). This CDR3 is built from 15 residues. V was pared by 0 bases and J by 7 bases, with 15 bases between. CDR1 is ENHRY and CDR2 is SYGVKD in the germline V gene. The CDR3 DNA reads TGTGCCATCAGTGAGTCTCCCGGGGCCGTGGCGACCCAGTACTTC. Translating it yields CAISESPGAVATQYF.

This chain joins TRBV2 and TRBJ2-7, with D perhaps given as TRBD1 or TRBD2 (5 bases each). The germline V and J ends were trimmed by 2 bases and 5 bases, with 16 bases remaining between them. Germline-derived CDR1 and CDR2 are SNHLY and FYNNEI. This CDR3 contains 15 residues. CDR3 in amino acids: CASSERGPGFDEQYF. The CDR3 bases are TGTGCCAGCAGTGAACGGGGCCCAGGTTTTGACGAGCAGTACTTC.

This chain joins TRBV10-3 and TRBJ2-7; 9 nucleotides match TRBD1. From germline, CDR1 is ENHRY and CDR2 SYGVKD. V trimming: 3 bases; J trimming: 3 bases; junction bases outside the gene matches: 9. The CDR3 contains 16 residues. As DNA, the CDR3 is TGTGCCATCAGTGAATCCCTGGGACAGGGTTTCTACGAGCAGTACTTC. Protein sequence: CAISESLGQGFYEQYF.

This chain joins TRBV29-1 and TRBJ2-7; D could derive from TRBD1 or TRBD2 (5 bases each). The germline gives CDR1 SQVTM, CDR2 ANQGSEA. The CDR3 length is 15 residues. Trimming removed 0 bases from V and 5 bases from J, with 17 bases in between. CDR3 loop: CSVEDRRGGLHEQYF. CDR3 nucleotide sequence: TGCAGCGTTGAAGATAGACGGGGCGGGCTGCACGAGCAGTACTTC.

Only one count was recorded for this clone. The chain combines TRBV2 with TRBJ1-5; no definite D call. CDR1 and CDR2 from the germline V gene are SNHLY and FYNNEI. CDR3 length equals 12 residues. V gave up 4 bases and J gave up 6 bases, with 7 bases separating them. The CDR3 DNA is TGTGCCAGCAGTGCGGATCCTCAGCCCCAGCATTTT. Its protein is CASSADPQPQHF. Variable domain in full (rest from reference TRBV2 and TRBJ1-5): EPEVTQTPSHQVTQMGQEVILRCVPISNHLYFYWYRQILGQKVEFLVSFYNNEISEKSEIFDDQFSVERPDGSNFTLKIRSTKLEDSAMYFCASSADPQPQHFGDGTRLSIL.

The CDR3 spells CASTPGQGSETQYF. Here the CDR3 DNA reads TGTGCCAGCACCCCTGGACAGGGGTCAGAGACCCAGTACTTC. This rearrangement joins TRBV7-2 to TRBJ2-5, with 9 nucleotides matching TRBD1. Unmatched junction bases numbered 7, after V lost 7 bases and J lost 4 bases. The CDR3 is made up of 14 amino acids. In germline, CDR1 is SGHTA, CDR2 FQGNSA. The full variable domain, rest sourced from reference TRBV7-2 and TRBJ2-5, is GAGVSQSPSNKVTEKGKDVELRCDPISGHTALYWYRQSLGQGLEFLIYFQGNSAPDKSGLPSDRFSAERTGGSVSTLTIQRTQQEDSAVYLCASTPGQGSETQYFGPGTRLLVL.

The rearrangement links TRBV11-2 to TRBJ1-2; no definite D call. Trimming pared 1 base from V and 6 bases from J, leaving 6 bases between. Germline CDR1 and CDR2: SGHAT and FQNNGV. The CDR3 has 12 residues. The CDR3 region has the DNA TGTGCCAGCAGCTTAGGGTGGGATGGCTACACCTTC. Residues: CASSLGWDGYTF.

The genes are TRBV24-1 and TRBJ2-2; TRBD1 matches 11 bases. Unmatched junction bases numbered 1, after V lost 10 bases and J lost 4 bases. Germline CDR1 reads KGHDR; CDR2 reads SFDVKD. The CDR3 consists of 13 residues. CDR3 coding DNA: TGTGCCACGGGGACAGGGGGCACCGGGGAGCTGTTTTTT. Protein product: CATGTGGTGELFF.

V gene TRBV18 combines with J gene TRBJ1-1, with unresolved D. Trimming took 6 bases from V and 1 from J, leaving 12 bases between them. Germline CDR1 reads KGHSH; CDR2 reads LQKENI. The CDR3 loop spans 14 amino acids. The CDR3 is CASSPNPGNTEAFF. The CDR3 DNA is TGTGCCAGCTCGCCGAATCCGGGGAACACTGAAGCTTTCTTT.

CDR3 loop: CASSWGGRSQETQYF. CDR3 DNA sequence: TGTGCCAGCAGCTGGGGGGGCAGGAGCCAAGAGACCCAGTACTTC. The chain carries TRBV5-4 and TRBJ2-5; perhaps TRBD2 as D (7 bases). Germline V gene data show CDR1 as SGHNT and CDR2 as YYREEE (reference sequence). The CDR3 has 15 residues. V lost 3 bases, J lost 1 base, and 13 bases lay in between.

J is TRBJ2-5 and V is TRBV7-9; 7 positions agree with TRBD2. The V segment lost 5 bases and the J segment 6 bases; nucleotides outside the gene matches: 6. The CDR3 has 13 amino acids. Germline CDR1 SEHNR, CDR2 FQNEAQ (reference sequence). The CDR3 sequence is CASSPGGSQTQYF. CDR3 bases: TGTGCCAGCAGCCCCGGGGGGAGTCAGACCCAGTACTTC.

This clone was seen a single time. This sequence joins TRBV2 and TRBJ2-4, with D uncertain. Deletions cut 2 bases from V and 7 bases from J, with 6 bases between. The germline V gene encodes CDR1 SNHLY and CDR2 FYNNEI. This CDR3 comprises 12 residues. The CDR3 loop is CASSEQPNIQYF. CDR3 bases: TGTGCCAGCAGTGAACAGCCGAACATTCAGTACTTC.

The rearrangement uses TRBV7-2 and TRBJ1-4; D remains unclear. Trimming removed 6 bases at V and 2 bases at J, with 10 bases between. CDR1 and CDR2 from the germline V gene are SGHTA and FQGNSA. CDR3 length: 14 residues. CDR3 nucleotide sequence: TGTGCCAGCAGTGCGTCAGGTACTAATGAAAAACTGTTTTTT. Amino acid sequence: CASSASGTNEKLFF.

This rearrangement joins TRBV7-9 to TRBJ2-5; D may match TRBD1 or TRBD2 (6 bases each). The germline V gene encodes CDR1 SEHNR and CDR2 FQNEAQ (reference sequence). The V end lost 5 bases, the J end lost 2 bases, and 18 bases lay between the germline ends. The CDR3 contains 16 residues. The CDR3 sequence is CASSRSAGGGQETQYF. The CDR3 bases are TGTGCCAGCAGCCGATCAGCTGGAGGGGGGCAAGAGACCCAGTACTTC.

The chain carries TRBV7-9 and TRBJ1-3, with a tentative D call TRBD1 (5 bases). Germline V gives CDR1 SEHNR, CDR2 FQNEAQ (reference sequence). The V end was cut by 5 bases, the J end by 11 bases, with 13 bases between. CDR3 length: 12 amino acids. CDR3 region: CASSKDSGAIYF. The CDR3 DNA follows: TGTGCCAGCAGCAAAGACAGTGGGGCCATATATTTT.

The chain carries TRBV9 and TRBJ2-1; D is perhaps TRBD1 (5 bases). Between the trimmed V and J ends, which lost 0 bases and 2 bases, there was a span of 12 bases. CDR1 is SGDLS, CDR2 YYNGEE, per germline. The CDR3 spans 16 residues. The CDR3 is CASSVEGRQTYNEQFF. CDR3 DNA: TGTGCCAGCAGCGTAGAGGGCAGACAGACCTACAATGAGCAGTTCTTC.

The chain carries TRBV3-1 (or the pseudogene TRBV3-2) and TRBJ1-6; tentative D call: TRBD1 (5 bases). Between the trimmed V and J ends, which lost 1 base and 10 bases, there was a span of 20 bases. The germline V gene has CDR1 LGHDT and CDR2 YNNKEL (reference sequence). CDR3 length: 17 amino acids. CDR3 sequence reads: CASSQAGGRGGVSPLHF. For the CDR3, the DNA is TGTGCCAGCAGCCAAGCCGGGGGAAGGGGTGGAGTGTCACCCCTCCACTTT.

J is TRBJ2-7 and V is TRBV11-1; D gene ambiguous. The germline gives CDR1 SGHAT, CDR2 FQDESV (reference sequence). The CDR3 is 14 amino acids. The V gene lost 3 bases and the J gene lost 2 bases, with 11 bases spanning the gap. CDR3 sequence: CASSFSYQAYEQYF. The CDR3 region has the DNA TGTGCCAGCAGCTTTAGCTACCAAGCCTACGAGCAGTACTTC.

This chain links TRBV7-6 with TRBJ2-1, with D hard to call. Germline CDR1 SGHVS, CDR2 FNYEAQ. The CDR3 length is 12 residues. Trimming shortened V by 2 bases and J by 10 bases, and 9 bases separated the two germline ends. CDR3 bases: TGTGCCAGCAGCTTATTGCATGACGAGCAGTTCTTC. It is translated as CASSLLHDEQFF.